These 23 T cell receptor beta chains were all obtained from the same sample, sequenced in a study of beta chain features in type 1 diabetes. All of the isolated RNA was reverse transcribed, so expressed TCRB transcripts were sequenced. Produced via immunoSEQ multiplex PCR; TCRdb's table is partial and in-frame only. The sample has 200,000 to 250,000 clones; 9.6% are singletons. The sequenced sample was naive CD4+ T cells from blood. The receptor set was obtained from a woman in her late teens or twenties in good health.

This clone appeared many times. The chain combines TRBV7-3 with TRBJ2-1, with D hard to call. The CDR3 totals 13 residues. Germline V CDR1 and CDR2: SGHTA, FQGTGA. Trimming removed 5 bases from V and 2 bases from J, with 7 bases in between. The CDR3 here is CASSPSAYNEQFF. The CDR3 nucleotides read TGTGCCAGCAGCCCTAGTGCCTACAATGAGCAGTTCTTC.

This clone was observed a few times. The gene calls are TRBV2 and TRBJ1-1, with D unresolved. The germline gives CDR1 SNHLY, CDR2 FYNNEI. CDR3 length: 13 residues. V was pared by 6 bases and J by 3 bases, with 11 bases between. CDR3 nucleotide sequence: TGTGCCAGCAGCGCCGTCCGGGACACTGAAGCTTTCTTT. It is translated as CASSAVRDTEAFF.

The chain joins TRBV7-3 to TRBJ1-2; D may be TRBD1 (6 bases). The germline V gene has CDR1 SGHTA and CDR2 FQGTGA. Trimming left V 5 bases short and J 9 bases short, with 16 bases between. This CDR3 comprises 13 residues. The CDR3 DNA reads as TGTGCCAGCAGCCCCGGGGGGGCTGGGAGCTACACCTTC. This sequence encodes CASSPGGAGSYTF.

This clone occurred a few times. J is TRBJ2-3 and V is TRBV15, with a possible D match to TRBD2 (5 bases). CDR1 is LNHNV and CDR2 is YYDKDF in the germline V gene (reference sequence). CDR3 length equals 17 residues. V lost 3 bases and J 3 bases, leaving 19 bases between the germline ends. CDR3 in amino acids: CATSSIGLALVTDTQYF. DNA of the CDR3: TGTGCCACCAGCAGCATTGGCCTAGCCCTCGTTACAGATACGCAGTATTTT.

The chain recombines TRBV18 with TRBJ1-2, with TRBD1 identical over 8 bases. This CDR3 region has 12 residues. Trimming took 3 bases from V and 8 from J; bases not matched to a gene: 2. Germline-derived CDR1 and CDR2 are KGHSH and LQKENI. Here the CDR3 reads CASSPDREGYTF. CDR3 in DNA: TGTGCCAGCTCACCGGACAGGGAAGGCTACACCTTC.

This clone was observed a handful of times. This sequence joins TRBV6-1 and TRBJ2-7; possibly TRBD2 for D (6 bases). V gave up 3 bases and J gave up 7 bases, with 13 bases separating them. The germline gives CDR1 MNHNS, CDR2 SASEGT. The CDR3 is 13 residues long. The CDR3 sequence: CASSEREDREQYF. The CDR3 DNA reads TGTGCCAGCAGTGAGAGGGAGGATAGAGAGCAGTACTTC.

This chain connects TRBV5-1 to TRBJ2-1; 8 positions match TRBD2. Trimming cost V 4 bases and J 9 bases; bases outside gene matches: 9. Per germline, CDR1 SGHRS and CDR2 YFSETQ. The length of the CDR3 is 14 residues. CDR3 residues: CASSRGGESSEQFF. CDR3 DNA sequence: TGCGCCAGCAGCCGGGGGGGGGAGTCGAGTGAGCAGTTCTTC.

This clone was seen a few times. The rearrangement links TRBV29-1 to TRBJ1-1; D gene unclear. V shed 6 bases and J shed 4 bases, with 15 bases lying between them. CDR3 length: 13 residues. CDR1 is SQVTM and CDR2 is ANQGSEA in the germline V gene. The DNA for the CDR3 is TGCAGCGTGGTGGGTCATCGGGGCACTGAAGCTTTCTTT. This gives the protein CSVVGHRGTEAFF.

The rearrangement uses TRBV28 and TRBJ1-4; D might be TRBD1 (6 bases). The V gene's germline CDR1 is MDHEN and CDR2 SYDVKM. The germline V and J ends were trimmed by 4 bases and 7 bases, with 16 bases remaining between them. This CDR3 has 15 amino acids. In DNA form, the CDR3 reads TGTGCCAGCAGTTCCCTCCGACAGGCACCTGAAAAACTGTTTTTT. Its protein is CASSSLRQAPEKLFF.

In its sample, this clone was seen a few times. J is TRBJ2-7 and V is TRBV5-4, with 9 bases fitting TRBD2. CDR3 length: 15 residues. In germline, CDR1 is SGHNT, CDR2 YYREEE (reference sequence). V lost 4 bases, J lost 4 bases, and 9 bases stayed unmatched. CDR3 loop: CASSGGREGRYEQYF. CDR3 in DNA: TGTGCCAGCAGCGGCGGGCGGGAGGGCCGGTACGAGCAGTACTTC.

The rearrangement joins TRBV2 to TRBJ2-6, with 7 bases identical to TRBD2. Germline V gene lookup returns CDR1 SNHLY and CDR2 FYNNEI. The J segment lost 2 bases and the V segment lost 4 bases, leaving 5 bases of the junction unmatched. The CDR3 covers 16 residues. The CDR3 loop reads CASSGGGTAGANVLTF. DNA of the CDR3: TGTGCCAGCAGTGGGGGGGGAACAGCTGGGGCCAACGTCCTGACTTTC.

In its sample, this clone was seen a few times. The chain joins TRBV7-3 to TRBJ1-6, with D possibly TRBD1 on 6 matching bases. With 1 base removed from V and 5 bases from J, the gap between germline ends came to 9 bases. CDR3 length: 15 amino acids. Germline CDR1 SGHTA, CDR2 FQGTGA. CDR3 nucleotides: TGTGCCAGCAGCTTAAGTCCAGGGGATAATTCACCCCTCCACTTT. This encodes CASSLSPGDNSPLHF. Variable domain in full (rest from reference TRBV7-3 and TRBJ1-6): GAGVSQTPSNKVTEKGKYVELRCDPISGHTALYWYRQSLGQGPEFLIYFQGTGAADDSGLPNDRFFAVRPEGSVSTLKIQRTERGDSAVYLCASSLSPGDNSPLHFGNGTRLTVT.

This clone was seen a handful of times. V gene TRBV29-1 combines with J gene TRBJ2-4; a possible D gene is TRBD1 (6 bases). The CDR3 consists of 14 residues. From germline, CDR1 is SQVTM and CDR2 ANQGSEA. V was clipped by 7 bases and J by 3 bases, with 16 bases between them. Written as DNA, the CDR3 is TGCAGCGCAACTCAGGGGCCTAACAAAAACATTCAGTACTTC. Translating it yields CSATQGPNKNIQYF.

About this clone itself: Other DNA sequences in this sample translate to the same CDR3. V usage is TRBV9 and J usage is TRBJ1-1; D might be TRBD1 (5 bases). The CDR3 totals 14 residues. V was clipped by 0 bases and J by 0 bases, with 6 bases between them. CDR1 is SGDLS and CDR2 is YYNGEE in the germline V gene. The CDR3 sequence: CASSVGGVNTEAFF. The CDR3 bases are TGTGCCAGCAGCGTAGGGGGGGTGAACACTGAAGCTTTCTTT.

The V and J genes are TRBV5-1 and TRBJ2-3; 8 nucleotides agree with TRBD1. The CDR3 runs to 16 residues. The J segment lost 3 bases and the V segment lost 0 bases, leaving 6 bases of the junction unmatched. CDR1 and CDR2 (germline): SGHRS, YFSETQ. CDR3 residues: CASSLAATGETDTQYF. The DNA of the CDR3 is TGCGCCAGCAGCTTGGCCGCGACAGGGGAGACAGATACGCAGTATTTT.

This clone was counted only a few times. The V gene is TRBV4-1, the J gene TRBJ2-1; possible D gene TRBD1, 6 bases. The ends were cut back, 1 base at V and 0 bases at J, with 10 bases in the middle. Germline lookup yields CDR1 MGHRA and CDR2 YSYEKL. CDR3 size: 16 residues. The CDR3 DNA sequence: TGCGCCAGCAGCCAAGGACAGGCGTACTCCTACAATGAGCAGTTCTTC. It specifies CASSQGQAYSYNEQFF.

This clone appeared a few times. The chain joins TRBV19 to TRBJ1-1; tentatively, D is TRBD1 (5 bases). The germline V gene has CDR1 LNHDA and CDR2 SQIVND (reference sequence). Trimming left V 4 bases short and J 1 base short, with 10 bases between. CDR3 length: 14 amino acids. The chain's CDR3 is CASSNRQGNTEAFF. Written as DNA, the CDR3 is TGTGCCAGTAGTAACCGCCAGGGGAACACTGAAGCTTTCTTT.

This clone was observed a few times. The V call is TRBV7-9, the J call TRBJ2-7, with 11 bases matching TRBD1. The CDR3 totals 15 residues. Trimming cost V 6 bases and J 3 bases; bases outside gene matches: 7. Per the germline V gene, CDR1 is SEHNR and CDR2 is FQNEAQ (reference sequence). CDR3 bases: TGTGCCAGCAGATCCGGGACAGGGGGGTTCTACGAGCAGTACTTC. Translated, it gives CASRSGTGGFYEQYF.

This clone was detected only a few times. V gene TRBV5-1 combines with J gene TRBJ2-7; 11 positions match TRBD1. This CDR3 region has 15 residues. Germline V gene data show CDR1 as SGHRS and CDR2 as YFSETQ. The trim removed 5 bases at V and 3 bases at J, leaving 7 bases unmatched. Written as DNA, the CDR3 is TGCGCCAGCAGACCCGGACAGGGGGCGATCTACGAGCAGTACTTC. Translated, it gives CASRPGQGAIYEQYF.

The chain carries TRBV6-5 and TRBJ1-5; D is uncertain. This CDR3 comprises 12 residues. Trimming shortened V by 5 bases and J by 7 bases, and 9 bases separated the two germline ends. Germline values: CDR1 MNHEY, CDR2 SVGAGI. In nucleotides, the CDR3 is TGTGCCAGCAGTGAAGTGGCCCAGCCCCAGCATTTT. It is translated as CASSEVAQPQHF.

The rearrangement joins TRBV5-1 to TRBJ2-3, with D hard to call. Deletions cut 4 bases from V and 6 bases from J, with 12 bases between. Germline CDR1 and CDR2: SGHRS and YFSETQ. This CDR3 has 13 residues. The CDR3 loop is CASSLVVEDTQYF. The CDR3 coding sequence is TGCGCCAGCAGCCTAGTCGTGGAGGATACGCAGTATTTT. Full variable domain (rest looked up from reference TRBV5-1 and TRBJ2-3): KAGVTQTPRYLIKTRGQQVTLSCSPISGHRSVSWYQQTPGQGLQFLFEYFSETQRNKGNFPGRFSGRQFSNSRSEMNVSTLELGDSALYLCASSLVVEDTQYFGPGTRLTVL.

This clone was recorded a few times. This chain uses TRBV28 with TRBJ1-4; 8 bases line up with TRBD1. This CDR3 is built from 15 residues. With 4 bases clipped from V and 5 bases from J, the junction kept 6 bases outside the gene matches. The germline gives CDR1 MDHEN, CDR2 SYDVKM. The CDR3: CASSSDRAANEKLFF. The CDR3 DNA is TGTGCCAGCAGTTCGGACAGGGCGGCGAATGAAAAACTGTTTTTT.

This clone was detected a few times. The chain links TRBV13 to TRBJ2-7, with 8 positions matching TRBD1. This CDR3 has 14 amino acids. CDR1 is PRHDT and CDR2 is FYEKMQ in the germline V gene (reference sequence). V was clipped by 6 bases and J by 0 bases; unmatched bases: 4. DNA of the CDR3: TGTGCCAGCAGAGCCGGGACAGGCTCCTACGAGCAGTACTTC. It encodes CASRAGTGSYEQYF.